Listed below are T cell receptor beta chains from one sample, sequenced in a study of T cell changes during pregnancy in multiple sclerosis. TCRdb's copy holds only in-frame clones and misses some; the assay was immunoSEQ multiplex PCR. The sample lists about 35,000 clones, about 89% occurring once. Here the sequenced sample was CD4+ T cells from peripheral blood mononuclear cells, taken in the third trimester of pregnancy. The receptors derive from a female donor in good health, enrolled as a control in a pregnancy study. Both conserved end residues are part of each CDR3. The order of the fields is clone size, D gene, J gene, CDR3 length, V gene, CDR3 protein, CDR3 DNA. A D gene is named only where the DNA matches it firmly. The size field is filled for only some rows; it gives once, few, many or a size class.

>NA|TRBD1|TRBJ1-2|18|TRBV7-9
CASSLGGDRESSNYGYTF
TGTGCCAGCAGCTTAGGCGGGGACAGGGAGTCCTCTAACTATGGCTACACCTTC
>NA|NA|TRBJ2-2|16|TRBV15
CATSRVPSSKTGELFF
TGTGCCACCAGCAGAGTCCCATCTAGTAAGACCGGGGAGCTGTTTTTT
>few|NA|TRBJ2-7|15|TRBV6-5
CASSYSPRSSYEQYF
TGTGCCAGCAGTTACTCGCCGAGGAGCTCCTACGAGCAGTACTTC
>NA|NA|TRBJ2-5|13|TRBV4-2
CASSPGTPETQYF
TGTGCCAGCAGTCCCGGGACACCGGAGACCCAGTACTTC
>once|NA|TRBJ2-3|13|TRBV7-2
CASSLVGADTQYF
TGTGCCAGCAGCTTAGTCGGGGCAGATACGCAGTATTTT
>NA|NA|TRBJ1-5|15|TRBV2
CASSLNRMSNQPQHF
TGTGCCAGCAGCCTTAACAGGATGAGCAATCAGCCCCAGCATTTT
>once|TRBD1|TRBJ2-7|14|TRBV28
CASRSGTASREQYF
TGTGCCAGCAGGTCCGGGACAGCCTCGAGGGAGCAGTACTTC
>NA|TRBD2|TRBJ2-4|17|TRBV10-3
CAISASGGGLAKNIQYF
TGTGCCATCAGCGCCTCGGGCGGGGGACTAGCCAAAAACATTCAGTACTTC
>NA|NA|TRBJ2-5|14|TRBV29-1
CSACLGTGQETQYF
TGCAGCGCCTGCTTGGGTACAGGACAAGAGACCCAGTACTTC
>NA|NA|TRBJ2-5|10|TRBV20-1
CSAIQETQYF
TGCAGTGCCATCCAAGAGACCCAGTACTTC
>NA|TRBD1|TRBJ1-1|13|TRBV7-3
CASSAGTEVEAFF
TGTGCCAGCAGTGCCGGGACAGAGGTTGAAGCTTTCTTT
>NA|NA|TRBJ1-4|14|TRBV10-3
CAISERGSNEKLFF
TGTGCCATCAGTGAGAGGGGGTCTAATGAAAAACTGTTTTTT
>NA|NA|TRBJ2-7|14|TRBV11-1
CASSLPGTKDEQYF
TGTGCCAGCAGCTTGCCCGGGACAAAAGACGAGCAGTACTTC
>NA|TRBD1|TRBJ2-1|14|TRBV2
CASSWTGKNNEQFF
TGTGCCAGCAGTTGGACAGGGAAGAACAATGAGCAGTTCTTC
>NA|NA|TRBJ2-3|16|TRBV4-2
CASSQAERTITDTQYF
TGTGCCAGCAGCCAAGCCGAGAGGACAATCACAGATACGCAGTATTTT
>NA|NA|TRBJ1-1|13|TRBV6-5
CASSSTGLTEAFF
TGTGCCAGCAGTTCCACAGGTCTCACTGAAGCTTTCTTT
>NA|TRBD2|TRBJ2-1|19|TRBV27
CASSLVPLPLADEDNEQFF
TGTGCCAGCAGTTTAGTCCCCCTACCCCTAGCGGACGAGGACAATGAGCAGTTCTTC
>NA|TRBD1|TRBJ1-2|18|TRBV4-1
CASSQEATGTGNNYGYTF
TGCGCCAGCAGCCAAGAGGCGACAGGGACAGGGAATAACTATGGCTACACCTTC
>NA|NA|TRBJ1-2|13|TRBV28
CASNEVYNYGYTF
TGTGCCAGCAACGAGGTTTATAACTATGGCTACACCTTC
>NA|TRBD2|TRBJ2-3|14|TRBV7-9
CASSELASTDTQYF
TGTGCCAGCAGCGAACTAGCGTCCACAGATACGCAGTATTTT
>NA|TRBD2|TRBJ2-5|15|TRBV7-3
CASSLSGLAEETQYF
TGTGCCAGCAGCCTCTCGGGACTAGCGGAAGAGACCCAGTACTTC
>NA|NA|TRBJ1-2|15|TRBV5-5
CASSPPGQIIYGYTF
TGTGCCAGCAGCCCGCCCGGACAGATCATTTATGGCTACACCTTC